This TCR beta chain was recovered during a study of CD8 T cells in ankylosing spondylitis. Study findings and constraints: Past studies reported some motif variants in reactive arthritis synovial fluid and blood. Disease-linked clones displayed a CD8+ phenotype and appeared relatively rarely in peripheral blood. Made up of under ten highly homologous variants, a TCR beta motif appeared characteristic of ankylosing spondylitis blood.

Quantitative molecular-barcoded 5'-RACE generated the TCR beta libraries. Via MiXCR, TCRdb re-called the 5' RACE reads, giving one row per CDR3 protein. Of 200,000 to 250,000 distinct CDR3 sequences in the sample, about 10% were seen once. V lost 0 bases and J lost 4, with 12 bases in between. This CDR3 has 14 amino acids. Germline CDR1 DFQATT, CDR2 SNEGSKA (reference sequence). This clonotype has a count of ten or more. The antigen remains unidentified. The V and J genes are TRBV20-1 and TRBJ2-5, with D uncertain. The sequenced material came from blood, either unsorted or a sorted T cell fraction (not recorded which). This clonotype originated in a male donor with ankylosing spondylitis or in good health (not recorded which). The CDR3 DNA follows: TGCAGTGCTAGAGATACAGAGGTATCAGAGACCCAGTACTTC. This gives the protein CSARDTEVSETQYF.